A single sample gave rise to the 23 T cell receptor beta chains below, sequenced in a study of shared clonotypes between healthy human individuals (TCRdb year 2020). CD8 naive samples were CD45RO-negative cells positively selected for CCR7, giving a CD45RA+CCR7+ population that excluded TemRA cells. Receptor amplification or capture employed the immunoSEQ multiplex PCR assay. TCRdb stores this immuneACCESS table with in-frame sequences only. Part of the clones is absent; in the studies checked, under half of the shortfall reflects unresolved V genes, and no reason is known for the rest. The sample has fewer than 700,000 clones on record, approximately 96% of them singletons. The ten largest clonotypes hold about 0.11% of the sample. The sample comprised naive CD8+ T cells sorted from blood. Explained via the paper, the cell subset or site label denotes: CD45RA+CCR7+. Receptors were obtained from a woman in her thirties in good health.

The chain recombines TRBV6-6 with TRBJ1-4; the D is unclear. In germline, CDR1 is MNHNY, CDR2 SVGAGI (reference sequence). This CDR3 contains 15 residues. Trimming removed 4 bases at V and 5 bases at J, with 14 bases between. The CDR3 sequence: CASSSTSYTNEKLFF. The CDR3 region has the DNA TGTGCCAGCAGTTCAACTTCTTATACCAATGAAAAACTGTTTTTT.

The chain links TRBV27 to TRBJ2-2, with TRBD1 as a possible D gene (5 bases). This CDR3 comprises 15 residues. V was shortened by 6 bases and J by 3 bases, with 14 bases between the two germline ends. Per the germline V gene, CDR1 is MNHEY and CDR2 is SMNVEV (reference sequence). CDR3 region: CASSHFDSYTGELFF. CDR3 sequence (DNA): TGTGCCAGCAGCCACTTCGACAGCTACACCGGGGAGCTGTTTTTT.

The rearrangement joins TRBV5-5 to TRBJ2-1; the match to TRBD2 covers 10 bases. The CDR3 is 15 residues long. V lost 3 bases and J lost 2; bases outside the gene matches: 2. The germline CDR1 and CDR2 sequences are SGHKS and YYEKEE (reference sequence). The CDR3 nucleotides read TGTGCCAGCAGCTCTAGCGGGAGCCCCTACAATGAGCAGTTCTTC. It translates to CASSSSGSPYNEQFF.

A word on this clone: One end of the junction varies from germline; a read error may be responsible. The chain joins TRBV5-1 to TRBJ2-5; 7 bases agree with TRBD2. Germline lookup yields CDR1 SGHRS and CDR2 YFSETQ. The CDR3 consists of 16 residues. As DNA, the CDR3 is TGCGCCAGCAACTTGCAACAAGTGGGCGGGGGAGAGACCCAGTACTTC. It encodes CASNLQQVGGGETQYF.

The V gene is TRBV5-1, the J gene TRBJ2-2, with D possibly being TRBD1 or TRBD2 (5 bases each). Germline V gene lookup returns CDR1 SGHRS and CDR2 YFSETQ. CDR3 size: 16 residues. V lost 2 bases and J lost 2, with 13 bases in between. The CDR3 bases are TGCGCCAGCAGCTTTGGGGGAGTTCATAACACCGGGGAGCTGTTTTTT. This encodes CASSFGGVHNTGELFF.

V gene TRBV4-1 combines with J gene TRBJ2-1; TRBD2 is a possible D gene (5 bases). The V end was cut by 2 bases, the J end by 5 bases, with 16 bases between. The CDR3 loop spans 16 amino acids. CDR1 is MGHRA, CDR2 YSYEKL, per germline. CDR3 sequence reads: CASSQRFGVRNNEQFF. Written as DNA, the CDR3 is TGCGCCAGCAGCCAAAGGTTCGGGGTACGCAACAATGAGCAGTTCTTC.

The rearrangement joins TRBV27 to TRBJ2-7; D may correspond to TRBD1 or TRBD2 (6 bases each). Trimming removed 2 bases at V and 4 bases at J, with 15 bases between. This CDR3 region has 15 residues. Germline-derived CDR1 and CDR2 are MNHEY and SMNVEV (reference sequence). The CDR3 DNA sequence: TGTGCCAGCAGTTTAGGGCGGGACACGACTTACGAGCAGTACTTC. Protein: CASSLGRDTTYEQYF.

The CDR3 loop is CASSQGRTNYEQYF. The CDR3, as DNA: TGCGCCAGCAGCCAAGGTCGGACTAACTACGAGCAGTACTTC. The chain recombines TRBV4-1 with TRBJ2-7; maybe TRBD2 (6 bases). Germline V lookup: CDR1 MGHRA, CDR2 YSYEKL. The CDR3 runs 14 residues. Trimming took 1 base from V and 3 from J, leaving 10 bases between them.

The V gene is TRBV27, the J gene TRBJ2-1; 7 nucleotides match TRBD2. Germline CDR1 and CDR2: MNHEY and SMNVEV (reference sequence). V was pared by 5 bases and J by 4 bases, with 11 bases of the junction left unmatched. The CDR3 extends over 16 amino acids. CDR3 DNA sequence: TGTGCCAGCAGTACCCTGGGAGGGGCCGCATACAATGAGCAGTTCTTC. It is translated as CASSTLGGAAYNEQFF.

This chain joins TRBV9 and TRBJ1-2, with 7 bases fitting TRBD1. The trim removed 4 bases at V and 6 bases at J, leaving 6 bases unmatched. The CDR3 has 13 amino acids. Germline loops: CDR1 SGDLS, CDR2 YYNGEE. CDR3 DNA sequence: TGTGCCAGCAGCCCCCAGGGGGAAAATGGCTACACCTTC. This sequence encodes CASSPQGENGYTF.

This clone was recorded once. The chain has TRBV11-2 and TRBJ2-7; 8 bases agree with TRBD2. The CDR3 loop spans 15 amino acids. Trimming took 5 bases from V and 0 from J; bases not matched to a gene: 6. Germline loops: CDR1 SGHAT, CDR2 FQNNGV. For the CDR3, the DNA is TGTGCCAGCAGCACGTTAGCGGGAACCTCCTACGAGCAGTACTTC. Its translation: CASSTLAGTSYEQYF.

The gene calls are TRBV29-1 and TRBJ2-7; 12 positions match TRBD2. After removal of 7 bases from V and 2 bases from J, the junction contained 15 bases not matched to a gene. Looked up from germline, CDR1 is SQVTM and CDR2 is ANQGSEA. The CDR3 contains 17 residues. CDR3 region: CSATNDRLAGGTYEQYF. The CDR3 region has the DNA TGCAGCGCCACCAATGACAGGCTAGCGGGAGGGACCTACGAGCAGTACTTC.

This chain links TRBV28 with TRBJ1-5; no clear D. V was shortened by 6 bases and J by 9 bases, with 15 bases between the two germline ends. The CDR3 contains 13 residues. Germline CDR1 MDHEN, CDR2 SYDVKM. In DNA form, the CDR3 reads TGTGCCAGCAGCCTTGAACTCACTTGGCCCCAGCATTTT. This sequence encodes CASSLELTWPQHF.

This chain joins TRBV15 and TRBJ2-7, with 7 bases lining up with TRBD1. The CDR3 extends over 15 amino acids. CDR1 is LNHNV and CDR2 is YYDKDF in the germline V gene (reference sequence). J gave up 2 bases and V 3 bases, and 7 bases lay outside the gene matches. The CDR3 reads CATSSLDRAPYEQYF. The CDR3 DNA reads as TGTGCCACCAGCAGCCTAGACAGGGCCCCCTACGAGCAGTACTTC.

Worth noting for this clone: The same CDR3 arises from other DNA sequences in this sample as well. The V and J genes are TRBV18 and TRBJ1-5; D is uncertain. V shed 3 bases and J shed 0 bases, with 3 bases lying between them. The CDR3 is made up of 13 amino acids. CDR1 is KGHSH and CDR2 is LQKENI in the germline V gene. DNA of the CDR3: TGTGCCAGCTCACCTGGTAGCAATCAGCCCCAGCATTTT. This translates into CASSPGSNQPQHF.

This clone was detected only a few times. The chain links TRBV27 to TRBJ2-7; weak D call: TRBD1 (8 bases). There are 12 residues in the CDR3. The germline gives CDR1 MNHEY, CDR2 SMNVEV (reference sequence). Trimming removed 6 bases at V and 7 bases at J, with 13 bases between. The CDR3 here is CASRTGEGEQYF. The CDR3 bases are TGTGCCAGCAGGACAGGGGAGGGAGAGCAGTACTTC.

The chain joins TRBV19 to TRBJ2-2; 14 positions match TRBD2. This CDR3 spans 17 amino acids. The J segment lost 3 bases and the V segment lost 9 bases, leaving 9 bases of the junction unmatched. Germline V gene data show CDR1 as LNHDA and CDR2 as SQIVND (reference sequence). The CDR3 bases are TGTGCCAGCGAGGGACTAGCGGGAGTTTGGGACACCGGGGAGCTGTTTTTT. It translates to CASEGLAGVWDTGELFF.

This sequence joins TRBV29-1 and TRBJ2-5; D is unresolved. The closer fit of TRBJ2-7 to the DNA end suggests the J call may be wrong. The CDR3 extends over 11 amino acids. CDR1 and CDR2 from the germline V gene are SQVTM and ANQGSEA. CDR3 in DNA: TGCAGCGTTGAATGGGGAAACGAGCAGTACTTC. Translating it yields CSVEWGNEQYF.

V gene TRBV7-8 combines with J gene TRBJ2-5; 7 bases fit TRBD2. The CDR3 loop spans 16 amino acids. After removal of 5 bases from V and 5 bases from J, the junction contained 14 bases not matched to a gene. The germline V gene encodes CDR1 SGHVS and CDR2 FQNEAQ. The CDR3 DNA reads TGTGCCAGCAGCCCAACTGCGGTGACTAGCAGGGAGACCCAGTACTTC. Amino acid sequence: CASSPTAVTSRETQYF.

J is TRBJ1-2 and V is TRBV7-9; unclear D gene. This CDR3 spans 14 amino acids. CDR1 and CDR2 (germline): SEHNR, FQNEAQ (reference sequence). Between the trimmed V and J ends, which lost 5 bases and 6 bases, there was a span of 16 bases. This CDR3 is CASSRVSPRDGYTF. CDR3 in DNA: TGTGCCAGCAGCAGGGTCTCCCCCAGAGATGGCTACACCTTC.

The rearrangement joins TRBV7-9 to TRBJ2-4, with TRBD2 as a possible D gene (5 bases). The CDR3 is 16 residues long. CDR1 is SEHNR and CDR2 is FQNEAQ in the germline V gene (reference sequence). Trimming removed 5 bases at V and 6 bases at J, with 20 bases between. The CDR3 nucleotides read TGTGCCAGCAGCCACCGACCCGGGGAGCGAGGAAACATTCAGTACTTC. This codes for CASSHRPGERGNIQYF.

The sample holds one count of this clone. This chain connects TRBV14 to TRBJ2-7; 7 nucleotides line up with TRBD2. From germline, CDR1 is SGHDN and CDR2 FVKESK. Germline trimming cut 0 bases from V and 3 bases from J; bases unmatched to any gene: 11. This CDR3 spans 17 amino acids. The CDR3 DNA reads TGTGCCAGCAGCCAAGACTTTTTTCGCGGGGGATACTACGAGCAGTACTTC. The encoded protein is CASSQDFFRGGYYEQYF.

V and J are TRBV9 and TRBJ1-3, with TRBD1 matching over 7 bases. CDR3 length: 16 residues. With V trimmed by 4 bases and J by 2 bases, 9 bases remained unmatched. Germline lookup yields CDR1 SGDLS and CDR2 YYNGEE. Written as DNA, the CDR3 is TGTGCCAGCAGCCCCGGGACAGAAGGGGCTGGAAACACCATATATTTT. Amino acid sequence: CASSPGTEGAGNTIYF.